Listed below are T cell receptor beta chains from one sample, sequenced in a study of T-cell memory formation after mild COVID-19. TCRdb re-analysed the 5' RACE reads in MiXCR, keeping a single row per CDR3 protein. The sample has 400,000 or so distinct CDR3 sequences, around 20% seen once. Sequenced input: PBMCs or a T cell subset sorted from them (not recorded which). The receptors come from an adult woman who had mild COVID-19 (a few samples of this study predate the infection). Cell type and time point are not known. Both conserved end residues are part of each CDR3. The D gene is left open where the match is weak. The size of a clone is reported for some rows only, either as once, few or many, or as a class for expanded clones.

CDR3 DNA: TGTGCCACCAGTGATTCGGGACTGAGGGACACCGGGGAGCTGTTTTTT
CDR3 protein: CATSDSGLRDTGELFF
J gene: TRBJ2-2
V gene: TRBV24-1
clone size: -
D gene: -

CDR3 DNA: TGTGCCAGCAGCGTAGCAACTGCTGCCCCCTACGAGCAGTACTTC
CDR3 protein: CASSVATAAPYEQYF
J gene: TRBJ2-7
V gene: TRBV9
clone size: -
D gene: -

CDR3 DNA: TGTGCCAGCAGCTTAGAACCTAGGCACGAGCAGTACTTC
CDR3 protein: CASSLEPRHEQYF
J gene: TRBJ2-7
V gene: TRBV11-2
clone size: few
D gene: -

CDR3 DNA: TGTGCTAGCAGCCAAAAAGGAGAGACCCAGTACTTC
CDR3 protein: CASSQKGETQYF
J gene: TRBJ2-5
V gene: TRBV7-7
clone size: -
D gene: -

CDR3 DNA: TGTGCCAGCAGTTTAAGGGGGACAGGCATGAACACTGAAGCTTTCTTT
CDR3 protein: CASSLRGTGMNTEAFF
J gene: TRBJ1-1
V gene: TRBV12-3/TRBV12-4
clone size: -
D gene: TRBD1

CDR3 DNA: TGTGCCAGCAGCCCCAGCTTGGAGGACACTGAAGCTTTCTTT
CDR3 protein: CASSPSLEDTEAFF
J gene: TRBJ1-1
V gene: TRBV7-2
clone size: -
D gene: -

CDR3 DNA: TGTGCCAGCAGTTTCCCACAGGGGGCTACCACAGATACGCAGTATTTT
CDR3 protein: CASSFPQGATTDTQYF
J gene: TRBJ2-3
V gene: TRBV12-3/TRBV12-4
clone size: many
D gene: TRBD1

CDR3 DNA: TGTGCCATCAGTGAGGGCCTGAATGAAAAACTGTTTTTT
CDR3 protein: CAISEGLNEKLFF
J gene: TRBJ1-4
V gene: TRBV10-3
clone size: -
D gene: -

CDR3 DNA: TGCGCCAGCAGCCTAACACCAGGGGGTGGCACCGGGGAGCTGTTTTTT
CDR3 protein: CASSLTPGGGTGELFF
J gene: TRBJ2-2
V gene: TRBV5-1
clone size: -
D gene: TRBD1

CDR3 DNA: TGTGCCAGCAGCTTCGGAACAGGGACGTCCTCCTACGAGCAGTACTTC
CDR3 protein: CASSFGTGTSSYEQYF
J gene: TRBJ2-7
V gene: TRBV7-6
clone size: few
D gene: -

CDR3 DNA: TGCGCCAGCAGCTTGGACAGGGGGTCGGGAACCGGGGAGCTGTTTTTT
CDR3 protein: CASSLDRGSGTGELFF
J gene: TRBJ2-2
V gene: TRBV5-1
clone size: -
D gene: TRBD1

CDR3 DNA: TGCGCCAGCAGCCAAGGGACAGGGGGCTGGTCCGAGCAGTACTTC
CDR3 protein: CASSQGTGGWSEQYF
J gene: TRBJ2-7
V gene: TRBV5-1
clone size: few
D gene: TRBD1

CDR3 DNA: TGTGCCAGCAGCGTAGGGGTTCATCAGCCCCAGCATTTT
CDR3 protein: CASSVGVHQPQHF
J gene: TRBJ1-5
V gene: TRBV9
clone size: few
D gene: -

CDR3 DNA: TGTGCCAGCAGCCAAATAGGGCAGGGGGCTAGAACTAGTAACACCGGGGAGCTGTTTTTT
CDR3 protein: CASSQIGQGARTSNTGELFF
J gene: TRBJ2-2
V gene: TRBV4-2
clone size: -
D gene: TRBD1

CDR3 DNA: TGTGCCAGCAGCTCACAACCGACGAAGACAGATACGCAGTATTTT
CDR3 protein: CASSSQPTKTDTQYF
J gene: TRBJ2-3
V gene: TRBV14
clone size: few
D gene: -

CDR3 DNA: TGTGCCAGCAGCGAGGGACTAGCGGGGGCAGAGACCCAGTACTTC
CDR3 protein: CASSEGLAGAETQYF
J gene: TRBJ2-5
V gene: TRBV9
clone size: -
D gene: TRBD2

CDR3 DNA: TGCGCCAGCAGTGAGAGGTCGTATACCTACGAGCAGTACTTC
CDR3 protein: CASSERSYTYEQYF
J gene: TRBJ2-7
V gene: TRBV10-2
clone size: -
D gene: -

CDR3 DNA: TGTGCCAGCAGTGGGGACAGAGAAGCTTTCTTT
CDR3 protein: CASSGDREAFF
J gene: TRBJ1-1
V gene: TRBV6-5
clone size: few
D gene: TRBD1

CDR3 DNA: TGTGCCAGCTCCCGCGGCGTGACAAGTCTAGGCGATGAGCAGTTCTTC
CDR3 protein: CASSRGVTSLGDEQFF
J gene: TRBJ2-1
V gene: TRBV18
clone size: few
D gene: -

CDR3 DNA: TGCAGCGTTGTGGGGGGCCCCTACAATGAGCAGTTCTTC
CDR3 protein: CSVVGGPYNEQFF
J gene: TRBJ2-1
V gene: TRBV29-1
clone size: few
D gene: -

CDR3 DNA: TGTGCCAGCAGACGGACTAGGGGCAGGGAGACCCAGTACTTC
CDR3 protein: CASRRTRGRETQYF
J gene: TRBJ2-5
V gene: TRBV6-5
clone size: -
D gene: TRBD2

CDR3 DNA: TGCAGCGTTGAGATTACAGGTTACGAAGCTTTCTTT
CDR3 protein: CSVEITGYEAFF
J gene: TRBJ1-1
V gene: TRBV29-1
clone size: -
D gene: -

CDR3 DNA: TGTGCCAGCAGCTTAAGGGGACTAGCGGGAGGTTCCTACAATGAGCAGTTCTTC
CDR3 protein: CASSLRGLAGGSYNEQFF
J gene: TRBJ2-1
V gene: TRBV11-3
clone size: -
D gene: TRBD2

CDR3 DNA: TGTGCCAGCAGTAGGGGGAGTGAGCAGTTCTTC
CDR3 protein: CASSRGSEQFF
J gene: TRBJ2-1
V gene: TRBV12-3/TRBV12-4
clone size: -
D gene: -

CDR3 DNA: TGTGCCAGCAGCGTAGGGTTAGCGGGAGGAGGCTCCTACAATGAGCAGTTCTTC
CDR3 protein: CASSVGLAGGGSYNEQFF
J gene: TRBJ2-1
V gene: TRBV9
clone size: -
D gene: TRBD2

CDR3 DNA: TGTGCCAGCAGCTTGGGATGGTTGGGAAATGAAGCTTTCTTT
CDR3 protein: CASSLGWLGNEAFF
J gene: TRBJ1-1
V gene: TRBV5-6
clone size: -
D gene: -

CDR3 DNA: TGTGCCAGCAGCTTAAGCCCTGGAGACACTGAAGCTTTCTTT
CDR3 protein: CASSLSPGDTEAFF
J gene: TRBJ1-1
V gene: TRBV11-2
clone size: -
D gene: -

CDR3 DNA: TGTGCCACCAGCAGTAGGAGGGGGAGCAATCAGCCCCAGCATTTT
CDR3 protein: CATSSRRGSNQPQHF
J gene: TRBJ1-5
V gene: TRBV15
clone size: -
D gene: -

CDR3 DNA: TGCGCCAGCAGCCAAGGAGATGCCGTCGAGCAGTACTTC
CDR3 protein: CASSQGDAVEQYF
J gene: TRBJ2-7
V gene: TRBV4-1
clone size: few
D gene: -

CDR3 DNA: TGTGCCAGCAGCTTAGCGAAGACAGGGCCGGCTTTCTTT
CDR3 protein: CASSLAKTGPAFF
J gene: TRBJ1-1
V gene: TRBV7-8
clone size: few
D gene: TRBD1